The 21 T cell receptor beta chains reported below all come from one sample, sequenced in a study of blood T cell repertoires in COVID-19. Method: immunoSEQ multiplex PCR; TCRdb's copy keeps in-frame clones and lacks some. Of 85,000 to 120,000 clones listed, 75% to 95% were seen once; the top ten hold around 4.4%. Material for sequencing was peripheral blood. These receptors came from a man between 18 and 35 years old with acute or convalescent COVID-19.

V and J are TRBV15 and TRBJ1-4; 9 bases agree with TRBD1. There are 14 residues in the CDR3. Germline values: CDR1 LNHNV, CDR2 YYDKDF (reference sequence). Germline trimming cut 8 bases from V and 7 bases from J; bases unmatched to any gene: 8. CDR3 nucleotides: TGTGCCACCCTTCGACCGGGACAGGGTGAAAAACTGTTTTTT. It is translated as CATLRPGQGEKLFF.

V and J are TRBV9 and TRBJ1-2; a possible D gene is TRBD1 (5 bases). The CDR3 is 15 amino acids. Germline V gene lookup returns CDR1 SGDLS and CDR2 YYNGEE. Trimming pared 2 bases from V and 5 bases from J, leaving 16 bases between. The CDR3, as DNA: TGTGCCAGCAGCGTCGGACGGTGGGGGGGATATGGCTACACCTTC. Encoded protein: CASSVGRWGGYGYTF.

The chain recombines TRBV6-5 with TRBJ1-1, with 10 bases aligning to TRBD1. Germline CDR1 MNHEY, CDR2 SVGAGI. The length of the CDR3 is 15 residues. Germline trimming cut 7 bases from V and 3 bases from J; bases unmatched to any gene: 8. CDR3 in amino acids: CASKVGDRGYTEAFF. The CDR3 coding sequence is TGTGCCAGCAAAGTTGGGGACAGGGGTTACACTGAAGCTTTCTTT.

The chain combines TRBV7-9 with TRBJ2-7, with 8 nucleotides matching TRBD1. The J segment lost 5 bases and the V segment lost 1 base, leaving 10 bases of the junction unmatched. In germline, CDR1 is SEHNR, CDR2 FQNEAQ (reference sequence). The CDR3 sequence is 16 residues long. CDR3 sequence reads: CASSLGPPGGGDEQYF. The CDR3 DNA reads TGTGCCAGCAGCTTAGGCCCCCCAGGGGGCGGCGACGAGCAGTACTTC.

The chain is built from TRBV3-1 (or the pseudogene TRBV3-2) and TRBJ2-3; TRBD2 matches at 7 bases. CDR3 length equals 17 residues. Germline V CDR1 and CDR2: LGHDT, YNNKEL (reference sequence). Unmatched junction bases numbered 7, after V lost 0 bases and J lost 1 base. The CDR3 protein is CASSQDGPSGRTDTQYF. DNA for the CDR3: TGTGCCAGCAGCCAAGATGGGCCTAGCGGTCGCACAGATACGCAGTATTTT.

The chain has TRBV5-4 and TRBJ1-3; TRBD1 aligns across 8 bases. Germline trimming cut 0 bases from V and 2 bases from J; bases unmatched to any gene: 1. CDR1 and CDR2 (germline): SGHNT, YYREEE (reference sequence). This CDR3 is built from 15 residues. CDR3 DNA sequence: TGTGCCAGCAGCTTGGCGACAGGGGCTGGAAACACCATATATTTT. Its protein is CASSLATGAGNTIYF.

V is TRBV11-2 and J is TRBJ2-1; 10 bases align to TRBD1. Trimming cost V 4 bases and J 0 bases; bases outside gene matches: 9. There are 18 residues in the CDR3. Germline CDR1 SGHAT, CDR2 FQNNGV. Written as DNA, the CDR3 is TGTGCCAGCAGCTCGTCACCGGGACAGGGGCGCTCCTACAATGAGCAGTTCTTC. It is translated as CASSSSPGQGRSYNEQFF.

The rearrangement links TRBV19 to TRBJ1-2, with 9 bases identical to TRBD1. The CDR3 has 16 amino acids. Per germline, CDR1 LNHDA and CDR2 SQIVND (reference sequence). V dropped 8 bases and J dropped 1; count of bases not matched to a gene: 11. CDR3 coding DNA: TGTGCCAGTCAGGGACAGGGTTTCCCGATTAACTATGGCTACACCTTC. It yields the protein CASQGQGFPINYGYTF.

Worth noting for this clone: The sample contains more than one DNA sequence encoding this CDR3. The chain has TRBV9 and TRBJ1-1, with D tentatively TRBD1 (5 bases). The CDR3 sequence is 12 residues long. V lost 2 bases, J lost 4 bases, and 6 bases lay in between. Per germline, CDR1 SGDLS and CDR2 YYNGEE. The CDR3 loop reads CASSVGGTEAFF. The CDR3 DNA reads TGTGCCAGCAGCGTGGGGGGCACTGAAGCTTTCTTT.

The chain joins TRBV7-9 to TRBJ1-5; 8 bases agree with TRBD1. The germline V gene has CDR1 SEHNR and CDR2 FQNEAQ (reference sequence). This CDR3 comprises 14 residues. The V gene end was trimmed by 5 bases and the J gene end by 6 bases; junction bases not matched to a gene: 6. This chain's CDR3 is CASSHQGAFQPQHF. CDR3 nucleotide sequence: TGTGCCAGCAGCCATCAGGGGGCGTTTCAGCCCCAGCATTTT. Together with reference TRBV7-9 and TRBJ1-5, the CDR3 gives the full variable domain: DTGVSQNPRHKITKRGQNVTFRCDPISEHNRLYWYRQTLGQGPEFLTYFQNEAQLEKSRLLSDRFSAERPKGSFSTLEIQRTEQGDSAMYLCASSHQGAFQPQHFGDGTRLSIL.

The chain joins TRBV24-1 to TRBJ1-2, with TRBD1 matching over 7 bases. Germline assignment: CDR1 KGHDR and CDR2 SFDVKD. Trimming removed 0 bases from V and 4 bases from J; junction bases left unmatched: 7. The CDR3 is made up of 16 amino acids. CDR3 DNA: TGTGCCACCAGTGATTTGACAGGGGTATTTACCTATGGCTACACCTTC. It yields the protein CATSDLTGVFTYGYTF.

The chain joins TRBV3-1 (or the pseudogene TRBV3-2) to TRBJ1-3, with D tentatively TRBD1 (6 bases). The V and J ends lost 6 bases and 0 bases respectively, with 12 bases between them. The CDR3 has 15 amino acids. Germline lookup yields CDR1 LGHDT and CDR2 YNNKEL (reference sequence). CDR3 sequence reads: CASSVRGISGNTIYF. The DNA of the CDR3 is TGTGCCAGCAGTGTCAGGGGCATCTCTGGAAACACCATATATTTT.

The chain employs TRBV25-1 and TRBJ1-1, with D perhaps TRBD1 (5 bases). Germline CDR1 MGHDK, CDR2 SYGVNS. V was cut by 3 bases and J by 4 bases, with 12 bases left in between. The CDR3 is 14 residues long. CDR3 sequence: CASSDLFQGTEAFF. CDR3 in DNA: TGTGCCAGCAGTGACCTCTTCCAGGGCACTGAAGCTTTCTTT.

The chain couples TRBV7-9 to TRBJ1-5; D unresolved. CDR3 length: 12 residues. Germline V lookup: CDR1 SEHNR, CDR2 FQNEAQ (reference sequence). V dropped 3 bases and J dropped 4 bases, with 4 bases sitting between them. The CDR3 DNA reads TGTGCCAGCAGCTTGCAGAATCAGCCCCAGCATTTT. Its translation: CASSLQNQPQHF.

This clone was picked up one time. V and J are TRBV7-9 and TRBJ2-1, with D possibly matching TRBD1 (5 bases). CDR3 size: 13 residues. Germline V gene sequence: CDR1 SEHNR, CDR2 FQNEAQ (reference sequence). V gave up 5 bases and J gave up 12 bases, with 17 bases separating them. This CDR3 reads CASSLDTAIRQFF. For the CDR3, the DNA is TGTGCCAGCAGCCTGGACACCGCGATTAGGCAGTTCTTC.

This chain uses TRBV19 with TRBJ1-2, with D possibly TRBD1 on 5 matching bases. Germline V gene data show CDR1 as LNHDA and CDR2 as SQIVND (reference sequence). The CDR3 spans 13 residues. V dropped 7 bases and J dropped 0 bases, with 9 bases sitting between them. This CDR3 is CASKAGPNYGYTF. CDR3 bases: TGTGCCAGTAAGGCAGGGCCTAACTATGGCTACACCTTC.

The chain recombines TRBV7-8 with TRBJ1-1; the match to TRBD1 covers 7 bases. The CDR3 covers 16 residues. Losses at the gene ends were 4 bases for V and 4 bases for J; bases not matched to a gene: 12. Germline V gene lookup returns CDR1 SGHVS and CDR2 FQNEAQ. The CDR3 nucleotides are TGTGCCAGCAGCTATCAACCAGGGGGACCAGGCACTGAAGCTTTCTTT. Protein: CASSYQPGGPGTEAFF.

The chain has TRBV27 and TRBJ1-2; 8 bases are a match to TRBD1. Germline trimming cut 5 bases from V and 6 bases from J; bases unmatched to any gene: 11. Per the germline V gene, CDR1 is MNHEY and CDR2 is SMNVEV (reference sequence). The CDR3 is made up of 15 amino acids. The CDR3 DNA sequence: TGTGCCAGCAGTCTCCTCCCGGGACAGGTTGATGGCTACACCTTC. It encodes CASSLLPGQVDGYTF.

V usage is TRBV6-5 and J usage is TRBJ1-6; 8 bases agree with TRBD1. The trim removed 6 bases at V and 6 bases at J, leaving 4 bases unmatched. The germline V gene has CDR1 MNHEY and CDR2 SVGAGI. The CDR3 length is 14 residues. DNA of the CDR3: TGTGCCAGCAGCGTCACAGGGGGTAATTCACCCCTCCACTTT. Translation gives CASSVTGGNSPLHF.

J is TRBJ1-1 and V is TRBV7-2; the match to TRBD1 covers 8 bases. The germline gives CDR1 SGHTA, CDR2 FQGNSA. This CDR3 spans 14 amino acids. With V trimmed by 6 bases and J by 6 bases, 9 bases remained unmatched. The CDR3 DNA follows: TGTGCCAGCAGAAGACAGGGGTTGAGAGCTGAAGCTTTCTTT. Translation: CASRRQGLRAEAFF. Variable domain in full (rest from reference TRBV7-2 and TRBJ1-1): GAGVSQSPSNKVTEKGKDVELRCDPISGHTALYWYRQSLGQGLEFLIYFQGNSAPDKSGLPSDRFSAERTGGSVSTLTIQRTQQEDSAVYLCASRRQGLRAEAFFGQGTRLTVV.

The V gene is TRBV6-5, the J gene TRBJ1-6; D is unresolved. Trimming stripped 2 bases from V and 7 bases from J, with 6 bases between. There are 13 residues in the CDR3. Germline V CDR1 and CDR2: MNHEY, SVGAGI. CDR3 residues: CASSYTGNSPLHF. The CDR3 nucleotides are TGTGCCAGCAGTTACACGGGGAATTCACCCCTCCACTTT.